Listed here is a single TCR beta chain. Assay: immunoSEQ multiplex PCR; the TCRdb copy retains only in-frame clones and omits some. The repertoire holds roughly 94,000 clones, with approximately 82% as singletons. The data were obtained in a study of blood T cell repertoires in COVID-19. Study-level information: Some COVID-19 samples were acute and others convalescent; all came from the United States, Italy and Spain.

This CDR3 contains 14 residues. The germline gives CDR1 SGHVS, CDR2 FQNEAQ. V lost 0 bases and J 4 bases, leaving 9 bases between the germline ends. This receptor was identified in a man aged 55 to 70 with acute or convalescent COVID-19. The sequencing input was peripheral blood. The chain employs TRBV7-8 and TRBJ1-2; no reliable D call. The CDR3: CASSLATAAYGYTF. CDR3 sequence (DNA): TGTGCCAGCAGCTTAGCTACAGCGGCCTATGGCTACACCTTC.